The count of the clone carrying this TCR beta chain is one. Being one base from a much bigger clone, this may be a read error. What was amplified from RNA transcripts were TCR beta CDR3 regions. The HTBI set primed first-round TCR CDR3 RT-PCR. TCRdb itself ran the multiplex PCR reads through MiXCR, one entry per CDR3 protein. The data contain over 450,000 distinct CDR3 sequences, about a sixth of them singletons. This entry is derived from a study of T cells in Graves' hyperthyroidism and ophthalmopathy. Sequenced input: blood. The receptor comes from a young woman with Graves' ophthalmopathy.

CDR3 amino acids: CASSNRGGRQPHHF. DNA of the CDR3: TGTGCCAGCAGTAACAGGGGAGGCCGGCAGCCCCATCATTTT. The J gene is TRBJ1-5, the V gene TRBV28; 7 nucleotides line up with TRBD1. The length of the CDR3 is 14 residues. CDR1 is MDHEN and CDR2 is SYDVKM in the germline V gene.